Below, 21 T cell receptor beta chains from the same sample are listed, as sequenced in a study of response to subunit inactivated influenza vaccine. TCRdb independently ran MiXCR on the RT-PCR reads; one entry per CDR3 protein. The sample has fewer than 550,000 distinct CDR3 sequences, around 25% seen once; the top ten hold around 2%. The source was CD4+ T cells sorted from PBMCs, collected around 5 days after vaccination. The origin of the receptors is a man between 50 and 59 years old who received an inactivated influenza vaccine.

V gene TRBV12-3 or TRBV12-4 combines with J gene TRBJ2-5; D is undetermined. V lost 3 bases to trimming and J lost 2 bases, with 10 bases between them. The CDR3 length is 14 residues. CDR3 bases: TGTGCCAGCAGTTTTCGGCGGCTGCAAGAGACCCAGTACTTC. Its protein product is CASSFRRLQETQYF.

This rearrangement joins TRBV6-1 to TRBJ2-7; TRBD2 agrees at 8 bases. The V gene end was trimmed by 6 bases and the J gene end by 8 bases; junction bases not matched to a gene: 12. Germline V gene data show CDR1 as MNHNS and CDR2 as SASEGT. This CDR3 region has 14 residues. The CDR3, as DNA: TGTGCCAGCAGCCAGGGGACTAGTAAGTCACAGCAGTACTTC. Its protein is CASSQGTSKSQQYF.

This clonotype was picked up one time. The chain carries TRBV27 and TRBJ2-2; D is unclear. The length of the CDR3 is 16 residues. Trimming removed 8 bases at V and 0 bases at J, with 16 bases between. Looked up from germline, CDR1 is MNHEY and CDR2 is SMNVEV (reference sequence). The chain's CDR3 is CASGEVGYTNTGELFF. The CDR3 nucleotides read TGTGCCAGCGGAGAAGTGGGGTACACGAACACCGGGGAGCTGTTTTTT.

The rearrangement links TRBV5-1 to TRBJ2-1; possible D gene TRBD2, 6 bases. Trimming took off 0 bases at V and 6 bases at J, with 13 bases between the two ends. The germline gives CDR1 SGHRS, CDR2 YFSETQ. This CDR3 is 15 amino acids long. Here the CDR3 reads CASSLESGRINEQFF. In nucleotides, the CDR3 is TGCGCCAGCAGCTTGGAAAGCGGGCGGATCAATGAGCAGTTCTTC.

The chain carries TRBV7-9 and TRBJ1-1, with TRBD1 matching 7 bases. This CDR3 region has 14 residues. Germline CDR1 reads SEHNR; CDR2 reads FQNEAQ (reference sequence). The ends lost 5 bases at V and 7 bases at J; junction bases unmatched: 10. The CDR3 is CASSPATGRLEAFF. The DNA of the CDR3 is TGTGCCAGCAGCCCAGCGACAGGGAGACTTGAAGCTTTCTTT.

This clonotype was seen only a few times. This sequence joins TRBV10-3 and TRBJ2-7; the match to TRBD1 covers 9 bases. Germline CDR1 ENHRY, CDR2 SYGVKD. This CDR3 is 14 amino acids long. V shed 6 bases and J 9 bases; nucleotides not matched to a gene: 12. The CDR3 region has the DNA TGTGCCATCAGAGGGACAGGGAGTCCCCCTAGGCAGTACTTC. This gives the protein CAIRGTGSPPRQYF.

This clonotype was picked up a small number of times. J is TRBJ2-5 and V is TRBV29-1; no clear D. The length of the CDR3 is 11 residues. Germline V gives CDR1 SQVTM, CDR2 ANQGSEA. Trimming took 5 bases from V and 6 from J, leaving 10 bases between them. The CDR3 DNA follows: TGCAGCGTTAGTCCGGAGAAGACCCAGTACTTC. This translates into CSVSPEKTQYF.

Concerning this clonotype: A junction end diverges from the germline sequence, so it may reflect a read error. V and J are TRBV5-5 and TRBJ2-2, with a weak D call TRBD2 (6 bases). CDR1 and CDR2 (germline): SGHKS, YYEKEE (reference sequence). The CDR3 contains 16 residues. CDR3 nucleotide sequence: TGTGCCAGCAGCTTGGGTGGGCTAGCGAAGACCGGGGAGCTGTTTTTT. Translating it yields CASSLGGLAKTGELFF.

In its sample, this clonotype was seen a few times. This chain uses TRBV4-3 with TRBJ2-7, with a possible D match to TRBD2 (7 bases). The CDR3 spans 16 residues. The germline CDR1 and CDR2 sequences are LGHNA and YSLEER. V lost 3 bases and J lost 3, with 18 bases in between. In nucleotides, the CDR3 is TGCGCCAGCAGCCAGGGGGTTGGGGGAGGGGGCTACGAGCAGTACTTC. This encodes CASSQGVGGGGYEQYF.

This clonotype was counted a few times. J is TRBJ1-5 and V is TRBV5-1, with a weak D call TRBD1 (6 bases). Trimming left V 4 bases short and J 5 bases short, with 13 bases between. Germline V CDR1 and CDR2: SGHRS, YFSETQ. The CDR3 loop spans 14 amino acids. The CDR3 bases are TGCGCCAGCAGCCCGGTAGGGGGGTATCAGCCCCAGCATTTT. Its translation: CASSPVGGYQPQHF.

This chain joins TRBV4-3 and TRBJ2-2, with no clear D. CDR1 and CDR2 from the germline V gene are LGHNA and YSLEER. The CDR3 runs 17 residues. V lost 4 bases and J lost 0, with 15 bases in between. The CDR3 region has the DNA TGCGCCAGCAGCCTCCAAGCGAGCAGCTCGAACACCGGGGAGCTGTTTTTT. Protein: CASSLQASSSNTGELFF.

Only a few counts were recorded for this clonotype. The rearrangement links TRBV20-1 to TRBJ1-6; D unresolved. The germline V gene has CDR1 DFQATT and CDR2 SNEGSKA (reference sequence). The CDR3 sequence is 15 residues long. The germline V and J ends were trimmed by 1 base and 13 bases, with 20 bases remaining between them. CDR3 protein: CSARGTISFSVPLHF. For the CDR3, the DNA is TGCAGTGCTAGAGGCACTATCTCGTTCTCGGTGCCCCTCCACTTT.

This chain uses TRBV12-3 or TRBV12-4 with TRBJ2-1; D is perhaps TRBD1 (5 bases). Trimming took off 2 bases at V and 7 bases at J, with 18 bases between the two ends. CDR3 length: 16 amino acids. CDR3 amino acids: CASSLKGQSLWNEQFF. For the CDR3, the DNA is TGTGCCAGCAGTTTAAAGGGGCAGTCTCTTTGGAATGAGCAGTTCTTC.

The chain uses TRBV20-1 and TRBJ1-1; D unresolved. V lost 6 bases and J 0 bases, leaving 17 bases between the germline ends. Germline V lookup: CDR1 DFQATT, CDR2 SNEGSKA (reference sequence). CDR3 length equals 15 residues. This CDR3 reads CSAPKDPFMNTEAFF. CDR3 nucleotide sequence: TGCAGTGCGCCCAAGGACCCATTTATGAACACTGAAGCTTTCTTT.

This clonotype was observed a few times. The chain employs TRBV20-1 and TRBJ2-5; D gene ambiguous. The CDR3 is 13 amino acids. In germline, CDR1 is DFQATT, CDR2 SNEGSKA (reference sequence). V lost 1 base, J lost 0 bases, and 6 bases lay in between. CDR3 amino acids: CSARARYQETQYF. CDR3 bases: TGCAGTGCTAGAGCCCGTTACCAAGAGACCCAGTACTTC.

V gene TRBV7-9 combines with J gene TRBJ1-4; no clear D. V gave up 1 base and J gave up 7 bases, with 13 bases separating them. CDR1 is SEHNR, CDR2 FQNEAQ, per germline (reference sequence). This CDR3 is 15 amino acids long. The CDR3 sequence: CASSLGARSVEKLFF. The CDR3 DNA follows: TGTGCCAGCAGCTTAGGGGCCAGGTCGGTTGAAAAACTGTTTTTT. The complete variable domain, with remaining parts taken from reference TRBV7-9 and TRBJ1-4, reads DTGVSQNPRHKITKRGQNVTFRCDPISEHNRLYWYRQTLGQGPEFLTYFQNEAQLEKSRLLSDRFSAERPKGSFSTLEIQRTEQGDSAMYLCASSLGARSVEKLFFGSGTQLSVL.

This clonotype appeared a few times. This chain uses TRBV2 with TRBJ2-5, with 9 bases aligning to TRBD2. Germline loops: CDR1 SNHLY, CDR2 FYNNEI. Trimming at V came to 0 bases and at J to 4 bases, leaving 3 bases not matched to a gene. CDR3 length equals 15 residues. In nucleotides, the CDR3 is TGTGCCAGCAGTGAAGCGCTAGCGGGAAGAGAGACCCAGTACTTC. This translates into CASSEALAGRETQYF.

The rearrangement uses TRBV4-2 and TRBJ1-4; 10 bases agree with TRBD1. The CDR3 runs to 14 residues. From germline, CDR1 is LGHNA and CDR2 YNFKEQ. V gave up 3 bases and J gave up 8 bases; unmatched junction bases: 3. CDR3 loop: CASSQRTGGEKLFF. The DNA for the CDR3 is TGTGCCAGCAGCCAGCGGACAGGGGGGGAAAAACTGTTTTTT.

The rearrangement joins TRBV11-2 to TRBJ2-6; maybe TRBD1 (6 bases). Deletions cut 5 bases from V and 3 bases from J, with 11 bases between. The CDR3 spans 15 residues. Germline-derived CDR1 and CDR2 are SGHAT and FQNNGV. The CDR3 sequence: CASSQQGGGANVLTF. The CDR3 bases are TGTGCCAGCAGCCAACAGGGTGGTGGGGCCAACGTCCTGACTTTC.

There are many counts of this clonotype. The J gene is TRBJ2-7, the V gene TRBV12-3 or TRBV12-4, with D unresolved. V was cut by 6 bases and J by 7 bases, with 16 bases left in between. The CDR3 contains 13 residues. The CDR3 bases are TGTGCCAGCAGCCTAGGTTTAGTCCGAGAGCAGTACTTC. Encoded protein: CASSLGLVREQYF.

This clonotype was picked up a small number of times. The chain links TRBV11-2 to TRBJ1-2, with unresolved D. V was cut by 1 base and J by 7 bases, with 7 bases left in between. The CDR3 is 12 amino acids. The germline gives CDR1 SGHAT, CDR2 FQNNGV. In DNA, the CDR3 is TGTGCCAGCAGCTTAGCCGCCGGTGGCTACACCTTC. It yields the protein CASSLAAGGYTF.